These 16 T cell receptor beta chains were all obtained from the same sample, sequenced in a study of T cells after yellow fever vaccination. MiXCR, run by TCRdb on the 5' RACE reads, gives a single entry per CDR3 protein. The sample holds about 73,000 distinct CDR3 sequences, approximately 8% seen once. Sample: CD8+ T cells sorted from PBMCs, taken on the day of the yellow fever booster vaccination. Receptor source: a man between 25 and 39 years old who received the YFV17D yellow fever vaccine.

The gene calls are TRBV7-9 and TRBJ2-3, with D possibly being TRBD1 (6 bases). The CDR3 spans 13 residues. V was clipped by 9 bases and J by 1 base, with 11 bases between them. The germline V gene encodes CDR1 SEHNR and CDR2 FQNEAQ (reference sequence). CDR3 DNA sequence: TGTGCCAGTGGGGACAAAGGCACAGATACGCAGTATTTT. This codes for CASGDKGTDTQYF.

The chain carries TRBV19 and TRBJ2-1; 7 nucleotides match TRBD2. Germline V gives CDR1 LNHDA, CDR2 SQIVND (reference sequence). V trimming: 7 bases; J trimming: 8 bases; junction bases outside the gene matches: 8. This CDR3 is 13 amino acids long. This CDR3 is CASIGGRKYEQFF. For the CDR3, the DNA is TGTGCCAGTATCGGCGGGAGAAAGTATGAGCAGTTCTTC.

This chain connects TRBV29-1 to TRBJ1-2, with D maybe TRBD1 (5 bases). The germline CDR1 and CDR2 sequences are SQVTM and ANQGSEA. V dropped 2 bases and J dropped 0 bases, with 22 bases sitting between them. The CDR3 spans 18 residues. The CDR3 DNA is TGCAGCGTTGAATCGTGGGACGGCTCCTCCCTTGCTAACTATGGCTACACCTTC. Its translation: CSVESWDGSSLANYGYTF.

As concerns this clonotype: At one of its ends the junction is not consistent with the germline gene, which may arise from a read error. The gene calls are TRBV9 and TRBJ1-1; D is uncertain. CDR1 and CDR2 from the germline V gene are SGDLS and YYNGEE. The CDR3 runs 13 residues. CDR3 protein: CASIVGRDTEAFF. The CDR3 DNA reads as TGTGCCAGCATCGTAGGACGCGACACTGAAGCTTTCTTT. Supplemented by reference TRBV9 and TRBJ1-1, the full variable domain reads DSGVTQTPKHLITATGQRVTLRCSPRSGDLSVYWYQQSLDQGLQFLIQYYNGEERAKGNILERFSAQQFPDLHSELNLSSLELGDSALYFCASIVGRDTEAFFGQGTRLTVV.

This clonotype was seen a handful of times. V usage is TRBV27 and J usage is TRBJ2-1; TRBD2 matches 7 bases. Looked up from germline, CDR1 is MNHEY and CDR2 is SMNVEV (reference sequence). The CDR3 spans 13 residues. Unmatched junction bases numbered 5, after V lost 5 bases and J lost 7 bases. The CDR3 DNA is TGTGCCAGCAGTCTCCTGGGAGGGAATGAGCAGTTCTTC. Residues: CASSLLGGNEQFF.

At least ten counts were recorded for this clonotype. The chain's CDR3 is CSVEGGMNTGELFF. For the CDR3, the DNA is TGCAGCGTTGAAGGAGGAATGAACACCGGGGAGCTGTTTTTT. The chain couples TRBV29-1 to TRBJ2-2; D gene ambiguous. CDR1 is SQVTM, CDR2 ANQGSEA, per germline. V lost 1 base, J lost 1 base, and 7 bases lay in between. The CDR3 consists of 14 residues.

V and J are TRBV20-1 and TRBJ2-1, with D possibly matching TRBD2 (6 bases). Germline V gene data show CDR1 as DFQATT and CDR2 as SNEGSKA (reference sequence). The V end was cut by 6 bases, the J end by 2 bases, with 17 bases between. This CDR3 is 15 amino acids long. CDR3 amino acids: CSALDRDLPYNEQFF. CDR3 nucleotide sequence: TGCAGTGCCTTAGACCGGGACTTACCCTACAATGAGCAGTTCTTC.

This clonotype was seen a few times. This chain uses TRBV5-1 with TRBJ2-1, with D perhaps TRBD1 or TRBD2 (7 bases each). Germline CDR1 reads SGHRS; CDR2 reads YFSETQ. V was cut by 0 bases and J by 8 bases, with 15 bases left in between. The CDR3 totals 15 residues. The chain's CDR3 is CASSLGQGGIDEQFF. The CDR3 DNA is TGCGCCAGCAGCTTGGGACAGGGAGGGATAGATGAGCAGTTCTTC.

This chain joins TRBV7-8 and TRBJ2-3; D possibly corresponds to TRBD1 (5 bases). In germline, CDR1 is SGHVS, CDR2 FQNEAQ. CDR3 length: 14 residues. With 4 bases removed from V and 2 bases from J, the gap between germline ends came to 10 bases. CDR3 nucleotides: TGTGCCAGCAGCTCGACAGCCTACACAGATACGCAGTATTTT. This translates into CASSSTAYTDTQYF.

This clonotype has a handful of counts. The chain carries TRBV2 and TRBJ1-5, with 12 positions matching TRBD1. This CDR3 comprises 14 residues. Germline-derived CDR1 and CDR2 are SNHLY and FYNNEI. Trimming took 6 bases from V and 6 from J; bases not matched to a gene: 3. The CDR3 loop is CASSGGQGAQPQHF. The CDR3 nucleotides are TGTGCCAGCAGCGGGGGACAGGGGGCTCAGCCCCAGCATTTT.

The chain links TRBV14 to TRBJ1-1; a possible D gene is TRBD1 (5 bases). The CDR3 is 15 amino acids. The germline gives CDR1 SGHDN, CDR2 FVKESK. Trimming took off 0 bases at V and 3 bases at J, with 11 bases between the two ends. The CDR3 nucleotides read TGTGCCAGCAGCCAAGATTGGGGACGGTACACTGAAGCTTTCTTT. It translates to CASSQDWGRYTEAFF.

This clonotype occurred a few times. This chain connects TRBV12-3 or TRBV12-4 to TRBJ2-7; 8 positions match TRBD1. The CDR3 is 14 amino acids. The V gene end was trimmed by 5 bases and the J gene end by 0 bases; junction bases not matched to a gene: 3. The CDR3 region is CASSETGVSYEQYF. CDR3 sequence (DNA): TGTGCCAGCAGTGAGACAGGGGTCTCCTACGAGCAGTACTTC.

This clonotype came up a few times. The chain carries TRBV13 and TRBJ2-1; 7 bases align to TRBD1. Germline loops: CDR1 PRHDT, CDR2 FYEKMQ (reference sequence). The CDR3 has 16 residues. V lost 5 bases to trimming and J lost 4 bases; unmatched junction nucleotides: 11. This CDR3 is CASSERTGKGYNEQFF. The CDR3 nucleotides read TGTGCCAGCAGCGAAAGGACAGGCAAGGGTTACAATGAGCAGTTCTTC.

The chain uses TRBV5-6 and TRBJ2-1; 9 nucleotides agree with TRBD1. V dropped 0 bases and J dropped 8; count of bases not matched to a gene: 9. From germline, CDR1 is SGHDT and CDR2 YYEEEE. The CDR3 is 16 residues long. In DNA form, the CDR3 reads TGTGCCAGCAGCTTGGGGGCCCCGGGACAGGGATATGAGCAGTTCTTC. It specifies CASSLGAPGQGYEQFF.

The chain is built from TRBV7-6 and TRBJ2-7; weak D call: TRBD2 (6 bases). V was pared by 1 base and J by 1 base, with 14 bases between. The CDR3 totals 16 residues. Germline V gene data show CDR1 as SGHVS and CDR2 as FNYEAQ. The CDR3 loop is CASSLGAGLLSYEQYF. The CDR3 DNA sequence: TGTGCCAGCAGCTTAGGCGCGGGACTCCTTTCCTACGAGCAGTACTTC.

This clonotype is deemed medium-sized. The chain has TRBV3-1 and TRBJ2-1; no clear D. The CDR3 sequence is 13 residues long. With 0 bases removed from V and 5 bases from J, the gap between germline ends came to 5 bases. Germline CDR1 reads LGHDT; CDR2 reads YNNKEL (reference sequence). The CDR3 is CASSQEVHNEQFF. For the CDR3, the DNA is TGTGCCAGCAGCCAAGAGGTGCACAATGAGCAGTTCTTC.